Listed below are T cell receptor beta chains from one sample, sequenced in a study of cytotoxic CD8 clonotypes in ibrutinib-treated CLL. The repertoire was sequenced with immunoSEQ multiplex PCR; TCRdb's copy has only in-frame clones and lacks some. The sample comprises hundreds of thousands of clones, around 70% of which are singletons, and approximately 6.3% rests with the top ten. The sequences come from PBMCs, collected after 12 months of ibrutinib treatment. The receptors come from a human donor with chronic lymphocytic leukemia. The CDR3 runs from the conserved cysteine through the conserved F or W. D genes are given only for firm matches. The listing skips clone size in some rows; elsewhere it reads once, few, many or a size class.

abundance,j_gene,d_gene,v_gene,CDR3nt,CDR3aa
-,TRBJ1-1,-,TRBV27,TGTGCCAGCAGCCCCCGGAGGGGGAACACTGAAGCTTTCTTT,CASSPRRGNTEAFF
-,TRBJ2-5,TRBD2,TRBV4-2,TGTGCCAGCAGCAAGGGGGAGCGGGGGGAGACCCAGTACTTC,CASSKGERGETQYF
few,TRBJ1-3,-,TRBV7-6,TGTGCCAGCAGCTTAAGGGGTGTAGGAAACACCATATATTTT,CASSLRGVGNTIYF
-,TRBJ2-1,TRBD2,TRBV5-1,TGCGCCAGCTCCCCCAGCGGGAGGAGTGGGAATGAGCAGTTCTTC,CASSPSGRSGNEQFF
-,TRBJ2-7,TRBD1,TRBV2,TGTGCCAGCAGTCCCAGGGGGCCTACCTACGAGCAGTACTTC,CASSPRGPTYEQYF
once,TRBJ1-2,-,TRBV2,TGTGCCAGCAGTAGGACAGAACACGTCTTAGGCTACACCTTC,CASSRTEHVLGYTF
-,TRBJ2-3,-,TRBV12-5,TGTGCTAGTGGACAGGGTTCGGGCACAGATACGCAGTATTTT,CASGQGSGTDTQYF
once,TRBJ1-6,TRBD1,TRBV30,TGTGCCTGGAGTGGATCCCCAGGGGGAAATTCACCCCTCCACTTT,CAWSGSPGGNSPLHF
once,TRBJ1-4,-,TRBV4-2,TGTGCCAGCAGCCAAGCGGTGGGTACAGGCGACGAAAAACTGTTTTTT,CASSQAVGTGDEKLFF
-,TRBJ2-7,-,TRBV27,TGTGCCACCAAACGGGACAACTCCTACGAGCAGTACTTC,CATKRDNSYEQYF
-,TRBJ1-2,-,TRBV4-2,TGTGCCAGCAGCCAAGTGAACAGTGTGGGGGATGGCTACACCTTC,CASSQVNSVGDGYTF
-,TRBJ1-1,-,TRBV9,TGTGCCAGCAGCTCCCAGCCGGGGGGAAGCACTGAAGCTTTCTTT,CASSSQPGGSTEAFF
few,TRBJ1-1,-,TRBV2,TGTGCCAGCAGTCAAGCCTTTGAAGCTTTCTTT,CASSQAFEAFF
-,TRBJ2-1,-,TRBV2,TGTGCCGTGTCGGAAAGCTCCTACAATGAGCAGTTCTTC,CAVSESSYNEQFF
-,TRBJ2-2,TRBD2,TRBV11-3,TGTGCCAGCAGCTTTCGGACTAGCGGGAAGGCCGGGGAGCTGTTTTTT,CASSFRTSGKAGELFF
once,TRBJ2-2,TRBD2,TRBV9,TGTGCCAGCAGCGTAGGGGGGACTAGCGGGAGTAGATGGAGTGGGGAGCTGTTTTTT,CASSVGGTSGSRWSGELFF
few,TRBJ1-1,TRBD1,TRBV30,TGTGCCTGGAAACGGACAGGGCCTCACATGAACACTGAAGCTTTCTTT,CAWKRTGPHMNTEAFF
once,TRBJ2-3,TRBD2,TRBV18,TGTGCCAGCTCACCCCCTCCTAGCGGGGGGGCGGGTACGCAGTATTTT,CASSPPPSGGAGTQYF
-,TRBJ2-5,-,TRBV9,TGTGCCAGCAGCGTTTGGGGGACAGAGACCCAGTACTTC,CASSVWGTETQYF
-,TRBJ1-1,TRBD1,TRBV7-2,TGTGCCAGCAGCTTTTCCGGGACAGGGAGTACTGAAGCTTTCTTT,CASSFSGTGSTEAFF
-,TRBJ2-7,TRBD1,TRBV5-4,TGTGCCAGCAGACTTGACAGGGGGCGCGAGCAGTACTTC,CASRLDRGREQYF
-,TRBJ2-5,-,TRBV15,TGTGCCACCAGCAGAGGGGGGGGCCCCGAGACCCAGTACTTC,CATSRGGGPETQYF